This is a list of T cell receptor beta chains from one sample in a study of T-cell memory formation after mild COVID-19. One entry per CDR3 protein results from TCRdb running MiXCR on the 5' RACE reads. The sample has 170,000 or so distinct CDR3 sequences, around 21% seen once. Sequenced material: PBMCs or a T cell subset sorted from them (not recorded which). The receptors shown here come from an adult woman who had mild COVID-19 (a few samples of this study predate the infection). Cell type and time point are not known. The CDR3 runs from the conserved cysteine through the conserved F or W. The order of the fields is J gene, clone size, V gene, D gene, CDR3 DNA, CDR3 protein. D genes are given only for firm matches. Not all rows give a size; the values are once, few, many and, for expanded clones, a class.

>TRBJ1-1|few|TRBV5-1|NA
TGCGCCAGCAGCTTGGAGACAGTCAGGAACACTGAAGCTTTCTTT
CASSLETVRNTEAFF
>TRBJ2-7|NA|TRBV4-1|NA
TGCGCCAGCAGCGGGGGCGCGGGTGCGGGCTGCGAGCAGTACTTC
CASSGGAGAGCEQYF
>TRBJ2-3|NA|TRBV5-1|NA
TGCGCCAGCATCTTGGAAGGCCCCCTGGGGGCTGAAGATACGCAGTATTTT
CASILEGPLGAEDTQYF
>TRBJ2-1|NA|TRBV12-3/TRBV12-4|NA
TGTGCCAGCAGACCTGACACCTACAATGAGCAGTTCTTC
CASRPDTYNEQFF
>TRBJ2-4|few|TRBV5-8|TRBD1
TGTGCCAGCAGCTTTGGGACAGGGAATGACATTCAGTACTTC
CASSFGTGNDIQYF
>TRBJ1-2|NA|TRBV7-8|NA
TGTGCCAGCAGCCAGTGGGTGTTGGATGGCTACACCTTC
CASSQWVLDGYTF
>TRBJ2-7|NA|TRBV6-1|TRBD1
TGTGCCAGCAGTGAAGTACCCCCGGACAGGATCGGGGTTGTCGAGCAGTACTTC
CASSEVPPDRIGVVEQYF
>TRBJ2-7|NA|TRBV7-9|NA
TGTGCCAGCAGCTTAGCCTCCGAGCCCTACGAGCAGTACTTC
CASSLASEPYEQYF
>TRBJ1-6|few|TRBV4-2|NA
TGTGCCAGCAGCCAAGGGGGGGAGTATTCACCCCTCCACTTT
CASSQGGEYSPLHF
>TRBJ1-3|once|TRBV20-1|NA
TGCAGTGCTAGAGATCGGTATCCTGACCGACTATCTGGAAACACCATATATTTT
CSARDRYPDRLSGNTIYF
>TRBJ1-2|NA|TRBV20-1|NA
TGCAGTGCTCCCCCAGGGTACTATGGCTACACCTTC
CSAPPGYYGYTF
>TRBJ1-6|NA|TRBV15|NA
TGTGCCACCAGCAAGCGACCGGGCCACATTCTCGGGGATTCACCCCTCCACTTT
CATSKRPGHILGDSPLHF
>TRBJ2-7|many|TRBV20-1|NA
TGCAGTGCTGAGGACCTATCTAATTCCTACGAGCAGTACTTC
CSAEDLSNSYEQYF
>TRBJ1-6|NA|TRBV4-1|NA
TGCGCCAGCAGCCCAGTCCTAGATTCACCCCTCCACTTT
CASSPVLDSPLHF
>TRBJ1-4|few|TRBV24-1|NA
TGTGCCACCAGTGATCCTACGACTAATGAAAAACTGTTTTTT
CATSDPTTNEKLFF
>TRBJ2-7|few|TRBV4-1|TRBD2
TGCGCCAGCAGCCAGCCCGGGACTAGTACTCACGAGCAGTACTTC
CASSQPGTSTHEQYF
>TRBJ2-7|NA|TRBV9|TRBD2
TGTGCCAGCAGCGTAAGCCGGGAGGGATACGAGCAGTACTTC
CASSVSREGYEQYF
>TRBJ2-1|few|TRBV6-6|NA
TGTGCCAGCAGTTATGTCGCCTACAATGAGCAGTTCTTC
CASSYVAYNEQFF
>TRBJ2-1|few|TRBV5-1|TRBD1
TGCGCCAGCAGCCTCGACAGGGGGCTCGGCAATGAGCAGTTCTTC
CASSLDRGLGNEQFF
>TRBJ2-7|few|TRBV27|NA
TGTGCCAGCAGCAAGGACATGTGGGGTTACGAGCAGTACTTC
CASSKDMWGYEQYF
>TRBJ1-2|many|TRBV19|NA
TGTGCCAGTAGTGAACGGCTGAGGACTAACTATGGCTACACCTTC
CASSERLRTNYGYTF
>TRBJ2-7|few|TRBV7-9|NA
TGTGCCAGCAGCTCTACCGGGACTCCAAGCTCCTACGAGCAGTACTTC
CASSSTGTPSSYEQYF
>TRBJ2-3|many|TRBV11-2|NA
TGTGCCAGCAGCTTAGAATCAGGGCCGGGAACAGATACGCAGTATTTT
CASSLESGPGTDTQYF
>TRBJ2-3|NA|TRBV9|TRBD2
TGTGCCAGCAGCGCCCACACTTCGACGGGAGGGCTGTCGGATACGCAGTATTTT
CASSAHTSTGGLSDTQYF
>TRBJ1-1|NA|TRBV29-1|NA
TGCAGCGCCCTCGAACAGGGAGACACTGAAGCTTTCTTT
CSALEQGDTEAFF
>TRBJ2-3|NA|TRBV12-3/TRBV12-4|NA
TGTGCCAGCAGTCTAGAACGGGTTGGAGATACGCAGTATTTT
CASSLERVGDTQYF
>TRBJ2-7|NA|TRBV18|TRBD1
TGTGCCAGCTCAACTCCGGGACAGGGCGACGAGCAGTACTTC
CASSTPGQGDEQYF
>TRBJ1-5|NA|TRBV20-1|NA
TGCAGTGCTAGAGAACAGGGTTACTTGAATCAGCCCCAGCATTTT
CSAREQGYLNQPQHF
>TRBJ2-1|few|TRBV10-3|NA
TGTGCCATCAGTGAGTCTAATGAGCAGTTCTTC
CAISESNEQFF
>TRBJ2-3|few|TRBV6-2/TRBV6-3|TRBD2
TGTGCCAGCAGCCTTTCGGGACTAGCGGGAGTAATTGATACGCAGTATTTT
CASSLSGLAGVIDTQYF
>TRBJ2-3|NA|TRBV5-1|NA
TGCGCCAGCAGCTTGGCCGGAGGGATGAAGGATACGCAGTATTTT
CASSLAGGMKDTQYF
>TRBJ2-1|NA|TRBV12-3/TRBV12-4|TRBD1
TGTGCCAGCAGTTTCCCCCAGGGGGCTGAAGATACCTCTTACTCCTACAATGAGCAGTTCTTC
CASSFPQGAEDTSYSYNEQFF
>TRBJ2-5|NA|TRBV29-1|NA
TGCAGCGTTGAAGACGGGCGAGGTAGCCGGGAGACCCAGTACTTC
CSVEDGRGSRETQYF
>TRBJ2-1|NA|TRBV7-3|NA
TGTGCCAGCAGCCCCGGGTTCAATGAGCAGTTCTTC
CASSPGFNEQFF
>TRBJ2-5|NA|TRBV7-9|TRBD1
TGTGCCAGCAGTTCGACAGGGTTACGAGAGACCCAGTACTTC
CASSSTGLRETQYF
>TRBJ2-7|NA|TRBV9|NA
TGTGCCAGCAGCGTAGGGTCGGAGAGCTACGAGCAGTACTTC
CASSVGSESYEQYF
>TRBJ1-5|NA|TRBV24-1|TRBD1
TGTGCCACCAGACCCCCCGGGACAGGGGGCGATCAGCCCCAGCATTTT
CATRPPGTGGDQPQHF
>TRBJ1-1|few|TRBV27|NA
TGTGCCAGCAGTTTATGGGTAGGCGACACTGAAGCTTTCTTT
CASSLWVGDTEAFF
>TRBJ2-2|once|TRBV7-6|NA
TGTGCCAGCAGCTTTTTTTTCCGGGGAGCTGTTTTT
CASSFFFRGAVF
>TRBJ2-1|few|TRBV15|NA
TGTGCCTCGCGATCGGCGGGAAATGAGCAGTTCTTC
CASRSAGNEQFF
>TRBJ2-7|few|TRBV20-1|NA
TGCAGTGCCGACGGGACATCCACCTACGAGCAGTACTTC
CSADGTSTYEQYF
>TRBJ2-2|few|TRBV12-3/TRBV12-4|NA
TGTGCCAGCAGTTTAGGGCACGGGGAGCTGTTTTTT
CASSLGHGELFF
>TRBJ1-2|few|TRBV4-1|NA
TGCGCCAGCAGCCAAAACCGGGGATCTAACTATGGCTACACCTTC
CASSQNRGSNYGYTF
>TRBJ2-2|few|TRBV7-6|NA
TGTGCCAGCAGGCTACAGTCCGGGGAGCTGTTTTTT
CASRLQSGELFF
>TRBJ2-7|few|TRBV11-2|NA
TGTGCCAGCAGCTTAGTCGGGCAGAGCTCCTACGAGCAGTACTTC
CASSLVGQSSYEQYF
>TRBJ2-3|NA|TRBV2|NA
TGTGCGTCGGAGGGGGATCTTACAGATACGCAGTATTTT
CASEGDLTDTQYF
>TRBJ2-1|few|TRBV9|NA
TGTGCCAGCAGCGTAGGGCAGGGACTTGAGCAGTTCTTC
CASSVGQGLEQFF
>TRBJ1-1|few|TRBV7-9|NA
TGTGCCAGCAGCCCACCGTTCGGCACTGAAGCTTTCTTT
CASSPPFGTEAFF
>TRBJ1-1|NA|TRBV6-4|NA
TGCGCCAGCAGTGCCAAGACGGGACAGAACACTGAAGCTTTCTTT
CASSAKTGQNTEAFF
>TRBJ2-7|NA|TRBV9|NA
TGTGCCAGCAGCGTAGGGACGGCAGCCTACGAGCAGTACTTC
CASSVGTAAYEQYF
>TRBJ2-7|NA|TRBV4-3|NA
TGCGCCAGCAGCCAAGATTTGGGTACAGCCTACGAGCAGTACTTC
CASSQDLGTAYEQYF
>TRBJ1-1|NA|TRBV27|NA
TGTGCCAGCAGTTTACAGCAGGGCTACACTGAAGCTTTCTTT
CASSLQQGYTEAFF